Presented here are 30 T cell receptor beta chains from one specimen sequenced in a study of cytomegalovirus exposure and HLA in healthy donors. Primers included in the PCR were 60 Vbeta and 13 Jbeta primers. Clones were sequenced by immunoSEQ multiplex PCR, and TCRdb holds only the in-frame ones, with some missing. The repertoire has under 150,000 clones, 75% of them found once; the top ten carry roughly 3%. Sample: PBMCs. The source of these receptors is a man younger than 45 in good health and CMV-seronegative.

The CDR3 sequence is CASSRGTDYGYTF. The CDR3 DNA is TGTGCCAGCAGCCGCGGGACAGACTATGGCTACACCTTC. The chain has TRBV7-2 and TRBJ1-2, with 7 positions matching TRBD1. Germline assignment: CDR1 SGHTA and CDR2 FQGNSA. Unmatched junction bases numbered 3, after V lost 5 bases and J lost 3 bases. CDR3 length equals 13 residues.

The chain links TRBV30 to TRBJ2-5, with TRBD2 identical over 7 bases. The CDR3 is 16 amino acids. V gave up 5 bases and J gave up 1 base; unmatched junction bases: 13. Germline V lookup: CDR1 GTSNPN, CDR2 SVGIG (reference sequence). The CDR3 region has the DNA TGTGCCTGGGATGGGCCTGGGGGGGGATCCCAAGAGACCCAGTACTTC. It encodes CAWDGPGGGSQETQYF.

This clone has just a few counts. CDR3 sequence: CASTPISSNTEAFF. The CDR3 coding sequence is TGTGCCAGTACCCCTATCTCGTCGAACACTGAAGCTTTCTTT. J is TRBJ1-1 and V is TRBV19; D remains ambiguous. Trimming shortened V by 7 bases and J by 1 base, and 13 bases separated the two germline ends. The CDR3 contains 14 residues. Germline V gene lookup returns CDR1 LNHDA and CDR2 SQIVND (reference sequence).

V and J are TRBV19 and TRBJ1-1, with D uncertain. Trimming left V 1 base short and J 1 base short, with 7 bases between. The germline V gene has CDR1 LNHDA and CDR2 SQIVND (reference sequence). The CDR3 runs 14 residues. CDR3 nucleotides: TGTGCCAGTAGTATAGCGGCGGGGAACACTGAAGCTTTCTTT. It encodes CASSIAAGNTEAFF.

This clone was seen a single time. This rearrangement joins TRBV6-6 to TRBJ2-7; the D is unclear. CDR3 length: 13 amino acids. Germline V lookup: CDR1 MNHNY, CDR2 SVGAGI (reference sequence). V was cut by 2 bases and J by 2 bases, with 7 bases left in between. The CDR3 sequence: CASSYGLAYEQYF. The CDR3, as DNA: TGTGCCAGCAGTTACGGTCTAGCCTACGAGCAGTACTTC.

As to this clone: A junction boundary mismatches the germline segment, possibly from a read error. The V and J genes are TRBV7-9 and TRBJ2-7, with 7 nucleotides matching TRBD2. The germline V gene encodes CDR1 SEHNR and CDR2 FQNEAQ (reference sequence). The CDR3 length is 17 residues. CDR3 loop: CPSSHSRLTAGVYEQYF. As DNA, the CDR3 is TGTCCCAGCAGCCACAGCCGGCTCACGGCGGGGGTCTACGAGCAGTACTTC. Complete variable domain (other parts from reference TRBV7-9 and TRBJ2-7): DTGVSQNPRHKITKRGQNVTFRCDPISEHNRLYWYRQTLGQGPEFLTYFQNEAQLEKSRLLSDRFSAERPKGSFSTLEIQRTEQGDSAMYLCPSSHSRLTAGVYEQYFGPGTRLTVT.

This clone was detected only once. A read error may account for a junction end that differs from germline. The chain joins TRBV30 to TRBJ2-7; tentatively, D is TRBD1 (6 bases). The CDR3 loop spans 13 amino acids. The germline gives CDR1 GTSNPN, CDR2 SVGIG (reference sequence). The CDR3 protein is CAWSLGTGRRMDF. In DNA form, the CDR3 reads TGTGCCTGGTCTCTTGGTACAGGGCGACGGATGGACTTC.

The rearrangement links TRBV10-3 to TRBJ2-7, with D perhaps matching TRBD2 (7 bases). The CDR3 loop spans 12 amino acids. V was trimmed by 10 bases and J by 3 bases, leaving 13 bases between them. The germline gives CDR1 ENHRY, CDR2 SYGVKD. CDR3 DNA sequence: TGTGCCACCCGGGGGGCCGACTACGAGCAGTACTTC. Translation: CATRGADYEQYF.

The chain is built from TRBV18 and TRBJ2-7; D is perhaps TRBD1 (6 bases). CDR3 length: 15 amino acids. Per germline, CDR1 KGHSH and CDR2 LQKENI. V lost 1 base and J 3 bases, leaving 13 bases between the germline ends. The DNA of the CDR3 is TGTGCCAGCTCACCACTGGGGGCCGAGGGCTACGAGCAGTACTTC. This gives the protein CASSPLGAEGYEQYF.

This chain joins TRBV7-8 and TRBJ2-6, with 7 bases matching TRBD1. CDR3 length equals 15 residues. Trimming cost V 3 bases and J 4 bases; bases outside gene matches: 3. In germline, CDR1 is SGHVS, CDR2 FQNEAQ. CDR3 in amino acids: CASSFDRAGANVLTF. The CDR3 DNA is TGTGCCAGCAGCTTTGACAGGGCCGGGGCCAACGTCCTGACTTTC.

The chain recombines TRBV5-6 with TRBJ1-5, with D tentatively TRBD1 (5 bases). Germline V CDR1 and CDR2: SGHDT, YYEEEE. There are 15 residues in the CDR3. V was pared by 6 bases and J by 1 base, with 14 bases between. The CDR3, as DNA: TGTGCCAGCAAGCAGGGTTTTGTGAGCAATCAGCCCCAGCATTTT. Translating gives CASKQGFVSNQPQHF. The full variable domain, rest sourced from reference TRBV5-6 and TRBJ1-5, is DAGVTQSPTHLIKTRGQQVTLRCSPKSGHDTVSWYQQALGQGPQFIFQYYEEEERQRGNFPDRFSGHQFPNYSSELNVNALLLGDSALYLCASKQGFVSNQPQHFGDGTRLSIL.

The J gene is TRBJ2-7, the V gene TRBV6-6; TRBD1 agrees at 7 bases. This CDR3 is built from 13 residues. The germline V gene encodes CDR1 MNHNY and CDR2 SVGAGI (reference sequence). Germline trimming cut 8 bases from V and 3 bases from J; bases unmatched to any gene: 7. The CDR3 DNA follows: TGTGCCAGCGCCCGGGACAGAGTCTACGAGCAGTACTTC. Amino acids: CASARDRVYEQYF.

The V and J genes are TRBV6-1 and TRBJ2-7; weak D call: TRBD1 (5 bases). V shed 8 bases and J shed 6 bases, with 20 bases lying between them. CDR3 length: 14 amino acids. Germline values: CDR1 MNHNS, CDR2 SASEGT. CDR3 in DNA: TGTGCCAGCGAGATAGTCCAGGGCGGTGGCGAGCAGTACTTC. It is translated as CASEIVQGGGEQYF.

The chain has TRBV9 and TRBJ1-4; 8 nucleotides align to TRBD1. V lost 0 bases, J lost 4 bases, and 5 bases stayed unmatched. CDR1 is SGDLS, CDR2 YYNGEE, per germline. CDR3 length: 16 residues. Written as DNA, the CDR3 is TGTGCCAGCAGCGTAGGACCAGGGGGCCTTAATGAAAAACTGTTTTTT. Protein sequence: CASSVGPGGLNEKLFF. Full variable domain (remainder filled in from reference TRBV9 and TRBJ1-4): DSGVTQTPKHLITATGQRVTLRCSPRSGDLSVYWYQQSLDQGLQFLIQYYNGEERAKGNILERFSAQQFPDLHSELNLSSLELGDSALYFCASSVGPGGLNEKLFFGSGTQLSVL.

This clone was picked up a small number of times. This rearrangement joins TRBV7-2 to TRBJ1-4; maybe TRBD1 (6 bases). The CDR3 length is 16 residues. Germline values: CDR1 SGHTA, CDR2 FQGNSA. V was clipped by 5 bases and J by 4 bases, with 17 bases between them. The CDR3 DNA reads TGTGCCAGCAGCCCACAACCCGGACAGAATAATGAAAAACTGTTTTTT. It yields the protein CASSPQPGQNNEKLFF.

CDR3 in DNA: TGTGCCAGCAGGCCGTTATCCGGTAATTCACCCCTCCACTTT. Its translation is CASRPLSGNSPLHF. The chain has TRBV2 and TRBJ1-6; D remains ambiguous. The germline gives CDR1 SNHLY, CDR2 FYNNEI. Trimming pared 6 bases from V and 6 bases from J, leaving 12 bases between. CDR3 length equals 14 residues.

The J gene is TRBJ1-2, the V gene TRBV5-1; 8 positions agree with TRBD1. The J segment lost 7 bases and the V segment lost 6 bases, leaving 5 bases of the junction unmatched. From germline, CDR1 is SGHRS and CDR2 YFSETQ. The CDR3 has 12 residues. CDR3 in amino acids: CASTTDRVGYTF. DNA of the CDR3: TGCGCCAGCACCACGGACAGGGTTGGCTACACCTTC.

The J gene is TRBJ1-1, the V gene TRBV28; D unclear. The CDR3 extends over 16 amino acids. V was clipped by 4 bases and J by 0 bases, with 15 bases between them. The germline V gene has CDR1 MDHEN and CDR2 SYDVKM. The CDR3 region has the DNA TGTGCCAGCAGTTCCCGCGGAGGATTAATGAACACTGAAGCTTTCTTT. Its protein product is CASSSRGGLMNTEAFF.

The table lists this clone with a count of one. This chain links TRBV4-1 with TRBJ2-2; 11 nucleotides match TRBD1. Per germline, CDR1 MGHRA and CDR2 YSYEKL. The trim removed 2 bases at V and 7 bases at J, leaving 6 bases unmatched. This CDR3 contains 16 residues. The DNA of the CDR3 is TGCGCCAGCAGCCAACAGGACAGGGGGCATAGCGGGGAGCTGTTTTTT. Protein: CASSQQDRGHSGELFF.

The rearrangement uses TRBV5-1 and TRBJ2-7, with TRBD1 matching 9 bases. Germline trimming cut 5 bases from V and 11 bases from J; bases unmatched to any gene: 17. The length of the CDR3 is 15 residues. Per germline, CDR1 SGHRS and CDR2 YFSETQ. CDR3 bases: TGCGCCAGCAGTTACACCCCCGGGACAGGGTCTGAGGAGTACTTC. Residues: CASSYTPGTGSEEYF. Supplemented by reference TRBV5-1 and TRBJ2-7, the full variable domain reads KAGVTQTPRYLIKTRGQQVTLSCSPISGHRSVSWYQQTPGQGLQFLFEYFSETQRNKGNFPGRFSGRQFSNSRSEMNVSTLELGDSALYLCASSYTPGTGSEEYFGPGTRLTVT.

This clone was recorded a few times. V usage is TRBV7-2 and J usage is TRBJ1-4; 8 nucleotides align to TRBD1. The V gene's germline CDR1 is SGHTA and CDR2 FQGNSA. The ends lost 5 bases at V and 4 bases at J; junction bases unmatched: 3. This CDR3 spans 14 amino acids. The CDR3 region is CASSRTGHNEKLFF. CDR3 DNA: TGTGCCAGCAGCCGGACAGGGCATAATGAAAAACTGTTTTTT.

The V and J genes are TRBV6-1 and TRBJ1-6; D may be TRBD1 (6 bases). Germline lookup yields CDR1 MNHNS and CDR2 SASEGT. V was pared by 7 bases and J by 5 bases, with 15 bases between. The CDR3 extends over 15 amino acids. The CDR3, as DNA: TGTGCCAGCATTAGAGGGGGTTTCAATAATTCACCCCTCCACTTT. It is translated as CASIRGGFNNSPLHF.

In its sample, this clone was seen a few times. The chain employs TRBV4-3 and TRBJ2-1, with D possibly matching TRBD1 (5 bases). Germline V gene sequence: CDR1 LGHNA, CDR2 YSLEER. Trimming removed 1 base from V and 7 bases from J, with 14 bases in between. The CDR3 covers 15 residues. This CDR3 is CASSQGGSRWNEQFF. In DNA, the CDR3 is TGCGCCAGCAGCCAAGGGGGCTCCAGGTGGAATGAGCAGTTCTTC.

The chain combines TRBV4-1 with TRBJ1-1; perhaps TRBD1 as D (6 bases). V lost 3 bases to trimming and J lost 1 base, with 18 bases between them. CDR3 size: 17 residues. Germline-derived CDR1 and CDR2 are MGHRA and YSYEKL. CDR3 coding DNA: TGCGCCAGCAGCCATTACAGGGCAGGGGCAACGAACACTGAAGCTTTCTTT. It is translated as CASSHYRAGATNTEAFF.

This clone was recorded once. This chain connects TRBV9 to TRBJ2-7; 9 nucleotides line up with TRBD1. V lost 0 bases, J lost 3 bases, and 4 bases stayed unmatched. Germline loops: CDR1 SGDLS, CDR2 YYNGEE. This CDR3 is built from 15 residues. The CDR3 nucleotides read TGTGCCAGCAGCGTAGAGGACAGGGGTTACTACGAGCAGTACTTC. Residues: CASSVEDRGYYEQYF.

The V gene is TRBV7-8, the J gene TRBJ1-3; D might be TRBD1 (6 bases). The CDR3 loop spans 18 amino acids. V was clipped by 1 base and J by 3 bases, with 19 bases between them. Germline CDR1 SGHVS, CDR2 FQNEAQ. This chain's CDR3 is CASSLVFGGPPGGNTIYF. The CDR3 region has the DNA TGTGCCAGCAGCTTAGTTTTCGGGGGGCCCCCAGGTGGAAACACCATATATTTT.

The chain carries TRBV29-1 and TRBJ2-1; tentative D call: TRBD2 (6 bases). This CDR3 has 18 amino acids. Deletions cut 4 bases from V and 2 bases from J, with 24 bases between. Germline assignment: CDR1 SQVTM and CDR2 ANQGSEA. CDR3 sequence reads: CSVVVQAKIAATYNEQFF. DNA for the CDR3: TGCAGCGTTGTGGTACAGGCGAAGATAGCGGCTACCTACAATGAGCAGTTCTTC.

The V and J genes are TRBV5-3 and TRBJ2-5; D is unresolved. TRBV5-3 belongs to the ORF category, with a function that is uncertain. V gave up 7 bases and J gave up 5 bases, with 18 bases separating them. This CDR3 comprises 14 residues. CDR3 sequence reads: CARHRLSTSETQYF. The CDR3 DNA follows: TGTGCCAGACACAGATTGTCGACCTCGGAGACCCAGTACTTC.

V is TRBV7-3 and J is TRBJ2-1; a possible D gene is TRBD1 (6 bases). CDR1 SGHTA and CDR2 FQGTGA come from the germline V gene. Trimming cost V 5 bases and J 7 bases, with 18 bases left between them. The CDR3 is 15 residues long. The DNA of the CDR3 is TGTGCCAGCAGCCCGCACCAGGGACAAAAGAATGAGCAGTTCTTC. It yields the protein CASSPHQGQKNEQFF. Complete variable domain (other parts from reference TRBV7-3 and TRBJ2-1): GAGVSQTPSNKVTEKGKYVELRCDPISGHTALYWYRQSLGQGPEFLIYFQGTGAADDSGLPNDRFFAVRPEGSVSTLKIQRTERGDSAVYLCASSPHQGQKNEQFFGPGTRLTVL.

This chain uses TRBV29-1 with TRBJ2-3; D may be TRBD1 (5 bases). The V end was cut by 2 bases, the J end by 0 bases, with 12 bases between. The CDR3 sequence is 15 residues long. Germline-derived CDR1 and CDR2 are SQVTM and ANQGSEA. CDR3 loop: CSVEMNRKSTDTQYF. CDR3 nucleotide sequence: TGCAGCGTTGAAATGAACAGGAAGAGCACAGATACGCAGTATTTT.